This T cell receptor (beta chain) was identified in a study of T cell changes during pregnancy in multiple sclerosis. Method: immunoSEQ multiplex PCR; TCRdb's copy keeps in-frame clones and lacks some. This table has 30,000 to 40,000 clones, about 91% appearing once. Germline V CDR1 and CDR2: MNHEY, SVGAGI. The ends were cut back, 0 bases at V and 2 bases at J, with 8 bases in the middle. The CDR3 runs to 15 residues. V is TRBV6-5 and J is TRBJ2-1; D unclear. This material consisted of CD8+ T cells from peripheral blood mononuclear cells, taken in the second trimester of pregnancy. This clonotype was obtained from a female donor with multiple sclerosis, enrolled in a pregnancy study. The CDR3 nucleotides are TGTGCCAGCAGTTACTCGCCGGGTCCCTACAATGAGCAGTTCTTC. This codes for CASSYSPGPYNEQFF.